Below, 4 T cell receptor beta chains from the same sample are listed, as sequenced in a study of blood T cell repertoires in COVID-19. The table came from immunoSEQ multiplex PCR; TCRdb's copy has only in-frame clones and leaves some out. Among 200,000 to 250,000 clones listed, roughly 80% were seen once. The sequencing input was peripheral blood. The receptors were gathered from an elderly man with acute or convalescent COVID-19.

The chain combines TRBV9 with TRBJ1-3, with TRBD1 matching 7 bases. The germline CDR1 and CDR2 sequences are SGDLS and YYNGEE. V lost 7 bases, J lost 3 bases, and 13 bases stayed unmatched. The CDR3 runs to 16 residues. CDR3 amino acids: CASAFGTGERGNTIYF. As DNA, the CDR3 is TGTGCCAGCGCATTCGGAACAGGGGAACGTGGAAACACCATATATTTT. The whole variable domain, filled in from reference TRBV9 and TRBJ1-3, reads DSGVTQTPKHLITATGQRVTLRCSPRSGDLSVYWYQQSLDQGLQFLIQYYNGEERAKGNILERFSAQQFPDLHSELNLSSLELGDSALYFCASAFGTGERGNTIYFGEGSWLTVV.

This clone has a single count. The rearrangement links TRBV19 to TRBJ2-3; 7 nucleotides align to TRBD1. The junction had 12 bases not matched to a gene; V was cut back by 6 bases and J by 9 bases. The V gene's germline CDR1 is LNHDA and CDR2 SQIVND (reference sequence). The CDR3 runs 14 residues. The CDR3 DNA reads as TGTGCCAGTAGGCGGCCAGGGGGATCGTTAACGCAGTATTTT. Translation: CASRRPGGSLTQYF.

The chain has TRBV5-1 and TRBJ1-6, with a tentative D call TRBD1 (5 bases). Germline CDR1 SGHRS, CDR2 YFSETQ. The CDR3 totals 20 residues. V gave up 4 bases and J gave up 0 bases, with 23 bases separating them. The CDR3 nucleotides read TGCGCCAGCAGCCTGACCTGGGGGGGGATCTCCGGCTCCTATAATTCACCCCTCCACTTT. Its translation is CASSLTWGGISGSYNSPLHF.

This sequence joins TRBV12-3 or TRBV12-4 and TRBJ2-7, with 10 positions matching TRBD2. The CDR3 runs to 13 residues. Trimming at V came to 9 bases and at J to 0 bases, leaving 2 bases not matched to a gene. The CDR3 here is CASGLADSYEQYF. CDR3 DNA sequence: TGTGCCAGTGGACTAGCGGACTCCTACGAGCAGTACTTC.